Each of the 14 T cell receptor beta chains below was sequenced from the same sample in a study of blood T cell repertoires in COVID-19. Sequencing was performed with immunoSEQ multiplex PCR; in TCRdb, only in-frame clones are kept and a portion is missing. The sample lists around 36,000 clones, 89% occurring once. The specimen was peripheral blood. The receptors were sampled from a human donor in a cohort sampled during active COVID-19.

This clone was detected once. The V call is TRBV25-1, the J call TRBJ2-5, with 7 bases matching TRBD2. This CDR3 region has 15 residues. Germline V gene lookup returns CDR1 MGHDK and CDR2 SYGVNS. V was pared by 4 bases and J by 4 bases, with 9 bases of the junction left unmatched. The CDR3 loop is CASSGSLGGGETQYF. DNA for the CDR3: TGTGCCAGCAGTGGCTCCCTCGGCGGGGGAGAGACCCAGTACTTC.

This clone was detected only a few times. V and J are TRBV29-1 and TRBJ1-1; possible D gene TRBD1, 5 bases. This CDR3 spans 11 amino acids. The V gene's germline CDR1 is SQVTM and CDR2 ANQGSEA. The germline V and J ends were trimmed by 6 bases and 10 bases, with 15 bases remaining between them. The CDR3 DNA is TGCAGCGTCGAAACAGGTTCTAGAGCTTTCTTT. Translating it yields CSVETGSRAFF.

This chain connects TRBV25-1 to TRBJ1-2; TRBD1 is a possible D gene (5 bases). V was pared by 3 bases and J by 4 bases, with 9 bases between. CDR3 length: 13 amino acids. Germline V gene sequence: CDR1 MGHDK, CDR2 SYGVNS. CDR3 DNA: TGTGCCAGCAGTGAGCAGGGTGGCTATGGCTACACCTTC. Translation: CASSEQGGYGYTF.

This clone has only one observation. V usage is TRBV18 and J usage is TRBJ2-7, with TRBD1 as a possible D gene (6 bases). The V gene's germline CDR1 is KGHSH and CDR2 LQKENI. The CDR3 totals 13 residues. Trimming left V 3 bases short and J 5 bases short, with 11 bases between. CDR3 loop: CASSPQGLHEQYF. The CDR3 region has the DNA TGTGCCAGCTCACCCCAGGGGCTCCACGAGCAGTACTTC.

The chain carries TRBV30 and TRBJ2-7; D may be TRBD1 (6 bases). CDR1 GTSNPN and CDR2 SVGIG come from the germline V gene (reference sequence). The CDR3 extends over 15 amino acids. Trimming removed 3 bases from V and 2 bases from J, with 17 bases in between. The CDR3 sequence is CAWRMIGTTAYEQYF. The CDR3 DNA reads TGTGCCTGGAGGATGATCGGGACAACAGCCTACGAGCAGTACTTC.

The chain carries TRBV13 and TRBJ2-3; 7 nucleotides align to TRBD2. The length of the CDR3 is 15 residues. The junction had 11 bases not matched to a gene; V was cut back by 5 bases and J by 6 bases. The germline gives CDR1 PRHDT, CDR2 FYEKMQ (reference sequence). The DNA of the CDR3 is TGTGCCAGCAGCCTTAGCGGGCGGGAGCTCGATACGCAGTATTTT. Translation: CASSLSGRELDTQYF.

The chain recombines TRBV7-6 with TRBJ2-3; D perhaps matches TRBD2 (5 bases). The CDR3 extends over 14 amino acids. CDR1 is SGHVS and CDR2 is FNYEAQ in the germline V gene. V dropped 1 base and J dropped 3 bases, with 8 bases sitting between them. The CDR3 loop is CASSLDPGTDTQYF. In DNA, the CDR3 is TGTGCCAGCAGCTTAGACCCGGGAACAGATACGCAGTATTTT.

The genes are TRBV9 and TRBJ2-7; 9 bases match TRBD2. The germline V gene encodes CDR1 SGDLS and CDR2 YYNGEE. The V and J ends lost 2 bases and 6 bases, in that order; junction bases with no gene match: 9. This CDR3 spans 15 amino acids. CDR3 in amino acids: CASSVGVAGAGEQYF. DNA for the CDR3: TGTGCCAGCAGCGTTGGAGTAGCGGGAGCTGGCGAGCAGTACTTC.

The chain employs TRBV7-2 and TRBJ2-3; a possible D gene is TRBD2 (7 bases). Germline V gene lookup returns CDR1 SGHTA and CDR2 FQGNSA. CDR3 length equals 15 residues. Deletions cut 4 bases from V and 1 base from J, with 12 bases between. The DNA of the CDR3 is TGTGCCAGCAGCTCGTGGGGGGGCGGCACAGATACGCAGTATTTT. Translation gives CASSSWGGGTDTQYF.

The chain employs TRBV6-2 or TRBV6-3 and TRBJ1-2, with TRBD1 matching over 9 bases. With V trimmed by 2 bases and J by 6 bases, 7 bases remained unmatched. The CDR3 is 15 residues long. Per germline, CDR1 MNHEY and CDR2 SVGEGT. The CDR3 nucleotides are TGTGCCAGCAGTTACCGAGGACAGGGGCTTGATGGCTACACCTTC. Protein sequence: CASSYRGQGLDGYTF.

V gene TRBV5-1 combines with J gene TRBJ2-7; 9 nucleotides agree with TRBD2. The CDR3 contains 14 residues. The germline gives CDR1 SGHRS, CDR2 YFSETQ. The junction had 6 bases not matched to a gene; V was cut back by 8 bases and J by 0 bases. CDR3 DNA sequence: TGCGCCAGTAAGCGGGGGGACAGCTCCTACGAGCAGTACTTC. Protein sequence: CASKRGDSSYEQYF.

The chain couples TRBV5-1 to TRBJ2-7; TRBD1 aligns across 8 bases. CDR1 is SGHRS and CDR2 is YFSETQ in the germline V gene. CDR3 length equals 17 residues. V shed 5 bases, J shed 6 bases, and the junction held 19 bases outside the gene matches. The CDR3 nucleotides read TGCGCCAGCAGATTTGGTGGGACAGGACCCTTTCAAGGCGAGCAGTACTTC. Protein: CASRFGGTGPFQGEQYF.

The rearrangement uses TRBV28 and TRBJ2-1, with D perhaps matching TRBD1 (6 bases). Germline V gives CDR1 MDHEN, CDR2 SYDVKM. Trimming cost V 6 bases and J 5 bases, with 14 bases left between them. The CDR3 spans 14 residues. This CDR3 is CASRGASRHNEQFF. The CDR3 region has the DNA TGTGCCAGCAGGGGGGCTAGCCGCCACAATGAGCAGTTCTTC.

V is TRBV7-2 and J is TRBJ1-4; D is possibly TRBD1 (6 bases). CDR3 size: 15 residues. Germline CDR1 is SGHTA and CDR2 is FQGNSA. V was shortened by 3 bases and J by 6 bases, with 14 bases between the two germline ends. The CDR3 DNA sequence: TGTGCCAGCAGCTTGGGACCGGGACACGATGAAAAACTGTTTTTT. Translated: CASSLGPGHDEKLFF.